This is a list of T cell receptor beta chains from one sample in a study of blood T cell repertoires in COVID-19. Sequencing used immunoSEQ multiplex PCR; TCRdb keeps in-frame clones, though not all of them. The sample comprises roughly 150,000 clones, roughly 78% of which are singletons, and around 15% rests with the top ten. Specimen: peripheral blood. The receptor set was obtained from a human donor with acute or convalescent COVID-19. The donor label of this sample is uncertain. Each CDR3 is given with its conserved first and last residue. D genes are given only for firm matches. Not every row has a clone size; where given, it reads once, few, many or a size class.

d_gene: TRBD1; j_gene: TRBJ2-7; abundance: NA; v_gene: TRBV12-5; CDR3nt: TGTGCTAGTGGTTTGGACACCGGGACAGCCATCGAGCAGTACTTC; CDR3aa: CASGLDTGTAIEQYF
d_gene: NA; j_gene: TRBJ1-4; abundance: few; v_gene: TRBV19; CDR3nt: TGTGCCAGTAGTAAGAGGCAAGATAATGAAAAACTGTTTTTT; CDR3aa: CASSKRQDNEKLFF
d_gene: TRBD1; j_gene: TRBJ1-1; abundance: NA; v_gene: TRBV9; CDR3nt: TGTGCCAGCAGCGTCGGACAGGCGAACACTGAAGCTTTCTTT; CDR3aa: CASSVGQANTEAFF
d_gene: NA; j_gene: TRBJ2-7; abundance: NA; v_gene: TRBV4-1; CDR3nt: TGCGCCAGCAGCTTTAATACGCAGGGCTACGAGCAGTACTTC; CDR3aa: CASSFNTQGYEQYF
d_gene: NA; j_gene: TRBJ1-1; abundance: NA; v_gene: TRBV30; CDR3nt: TGTGCCTGGAGTGTAGGAGACAGGAACACTGAAGCTTTCTTT; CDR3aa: CAWSVGDRNTEAFF
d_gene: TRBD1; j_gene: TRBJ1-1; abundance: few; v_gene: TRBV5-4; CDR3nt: TGTGCCAGCTCCCGGGAAGGGGGCTACGAAGCTTTCTTT; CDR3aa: CASSREGGYEAFF
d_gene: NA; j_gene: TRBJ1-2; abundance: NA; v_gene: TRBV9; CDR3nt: TGTGCCAGCACCCTGGACGGGAGGGGAGGCTACACCTTC; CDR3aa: CASTLDGRGGYTF
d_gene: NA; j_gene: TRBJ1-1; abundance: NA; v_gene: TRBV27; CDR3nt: TGTGCCAGCAGTTTACGCGGACAGTCGAACACTGAAGCTTTCTTT; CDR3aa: CASSLRGQSNTEAFF
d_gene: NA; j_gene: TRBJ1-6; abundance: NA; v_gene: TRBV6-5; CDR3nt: TGTGCCAGCAGTTACTCCCGACAGTCACCCCTCCACTTT; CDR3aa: CASSYSRQSPLHF
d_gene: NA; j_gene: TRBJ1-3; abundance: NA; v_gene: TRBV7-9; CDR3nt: TGTGCCAGCAGCGCCGGAGGGACCGGTGGCACCATATATTTT; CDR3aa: CASSAGGTGGTIYF
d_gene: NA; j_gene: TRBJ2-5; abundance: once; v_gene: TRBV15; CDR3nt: TGTGCCACCAGCAGAGATCCCAGCGGGTTGGAGACCCAGTACTTC; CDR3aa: CATSRDPSGLETQYF
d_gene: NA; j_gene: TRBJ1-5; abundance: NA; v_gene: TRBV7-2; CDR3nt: TGTGCCAGCAGCGCAACAGCTAGCAATCAGCCCCAGCATTTT; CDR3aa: CASSATASNQPQHF
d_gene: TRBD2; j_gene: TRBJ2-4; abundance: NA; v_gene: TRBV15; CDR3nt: TGTGCCACCAGCAGAGTGCAGGGCGGGGGAAACATTCAGTACTTC; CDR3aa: CATSRVQGGGNIQYF
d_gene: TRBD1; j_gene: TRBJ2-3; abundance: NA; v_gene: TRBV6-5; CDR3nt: TGTGCCAGCAGTCCGGGACAGGGGACAGATACGCAGTATTTT; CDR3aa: CASSPGQGTDTQYF
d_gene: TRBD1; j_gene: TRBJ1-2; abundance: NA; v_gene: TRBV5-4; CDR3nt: TGTGCCAGCAGCTTCCCGGGACAGATTTATGGCTACACCTTC; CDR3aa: CASSFPGQIYGYTF
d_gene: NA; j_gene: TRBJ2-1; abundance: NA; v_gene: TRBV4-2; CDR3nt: TGTGCCAGCAGCCAAGGAGGGAGGGGGTCCTACAATGAGCAGTTCTTC; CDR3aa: CASSQGGRGSYNEQFF
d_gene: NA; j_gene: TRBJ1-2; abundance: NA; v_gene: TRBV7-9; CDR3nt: TGTGCCAGCAGCTCACAGATAGCTAACTATGGCTACACCTTC; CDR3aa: CASSSQIANYGYTF
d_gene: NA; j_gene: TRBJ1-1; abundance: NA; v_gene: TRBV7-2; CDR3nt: TGTGCCAGCAGCTTAATGAGGAACACTGAAGCTTTCTTT; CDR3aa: CASSLMRNTEAFF
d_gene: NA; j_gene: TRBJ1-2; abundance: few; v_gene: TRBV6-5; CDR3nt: TGTGCCAGTGAAGGAACGACAGCAAACTATGGCTACACCTTC; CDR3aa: CASEGTTANYGYTF
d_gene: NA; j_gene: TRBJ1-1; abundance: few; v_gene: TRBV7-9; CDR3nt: TGTGCCAGCAGCTTAGAGGGGCAGGTTAGCACTGAAGCTTTCTTT; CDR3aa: CASSLEGQVSTEAFF
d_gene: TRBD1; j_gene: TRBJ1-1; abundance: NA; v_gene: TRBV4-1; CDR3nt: TGCGCCAGCAGCCAATTGTCAGGGGGGCGGAGTGAAGCTTTCTTT; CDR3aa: CASSQLSGGRSEAFF
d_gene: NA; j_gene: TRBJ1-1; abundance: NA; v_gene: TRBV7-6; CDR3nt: TGTGCCAGCAGCCGCCATCAAAGGGGTAGTGAAGCTTTCTTT; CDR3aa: CASSRHQRGSEAFF
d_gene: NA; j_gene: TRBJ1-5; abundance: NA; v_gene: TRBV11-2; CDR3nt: TGTGCCAGCAGCCCGAACAGGGATAGCAATCAGCCCCAGCATTTT; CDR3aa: CASSPNRDSNQPQHF
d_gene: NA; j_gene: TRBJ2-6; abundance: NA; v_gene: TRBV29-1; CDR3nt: TGCAGCGCGGTGATACAGGGTCGACTTAACTCTGGGGCCAACGTCCTGACTTTC; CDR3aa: CSAVIQGRLNSGANVLTF
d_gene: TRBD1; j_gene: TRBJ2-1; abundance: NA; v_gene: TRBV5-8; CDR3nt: TGTGCCAGCAGCTTGAGGGGACAGGGGGACAATGAGCAGTTCTTC; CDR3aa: CASSLRGQGDNEQFF
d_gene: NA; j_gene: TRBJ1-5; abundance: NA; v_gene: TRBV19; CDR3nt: TGTGCCAGTAGGAGGACGGGGAGCCAGCCCCAGCATTTT; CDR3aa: CASRRTGSQPQHF
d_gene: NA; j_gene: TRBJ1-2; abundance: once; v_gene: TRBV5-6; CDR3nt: TGTGCCAGCAGCTTGGGACAGCGTTACTATGGCTACACCTTC; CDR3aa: CASSLGQRYYGYTF
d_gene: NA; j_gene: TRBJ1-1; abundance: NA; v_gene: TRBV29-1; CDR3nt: TGCAGCGTTGACCCAGGGTTCATGAACACTGAAGCTTTCTTT; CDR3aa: CSVDPGFMNTEAFF
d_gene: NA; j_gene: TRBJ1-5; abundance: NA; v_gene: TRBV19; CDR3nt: TGTGCCAGTAGTATAGGCTGGGGCAACAATCAGCCCCAGCATTTT; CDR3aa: CASSIGWGNNQPQHF
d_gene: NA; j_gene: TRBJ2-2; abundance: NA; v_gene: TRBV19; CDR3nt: TGTGCCAGTAGTATGAACCCGACAGCCTCCGGGGAGCTGTTTTTT; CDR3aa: CASSMNPTASGELFF
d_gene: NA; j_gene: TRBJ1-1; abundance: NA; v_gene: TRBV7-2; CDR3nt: TGTGCCAGCAGCTTATCCGCGGATAACACTGAAGCTTTCTTT; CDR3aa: CASSLSADNTEAFF
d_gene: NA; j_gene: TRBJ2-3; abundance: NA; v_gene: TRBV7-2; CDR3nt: TGTGCCAGCAGCCCCGTCGGGACGCAGTATTTT; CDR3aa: CASSPVGTQYF
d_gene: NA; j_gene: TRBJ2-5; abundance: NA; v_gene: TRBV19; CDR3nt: TGTGCCGGGCATAGGGGAGGACCGCCTAAGAAGACCCAGTACTTC; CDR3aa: CAGHRGGPPKKTQYF
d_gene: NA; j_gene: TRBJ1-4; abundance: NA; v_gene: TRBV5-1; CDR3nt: TGCGCCAGCAGCGACAGTCTTGCAACTAATGAAAAACTGTTTTTT; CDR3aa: CASSDSLATNEKLFF
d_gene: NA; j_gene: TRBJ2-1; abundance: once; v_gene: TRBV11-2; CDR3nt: TGTGCCAGCAGCCGCCAAGCCGTCCTTTTTCACAATGAGCAGTTCTTC; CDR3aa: CASSRQAVLFHNEQFF
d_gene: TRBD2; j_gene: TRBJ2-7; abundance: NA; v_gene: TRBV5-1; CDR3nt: TGCGCCAGCAGCTTAAGCGGGGGGGCCGGCTACGAGCAGTACTTC; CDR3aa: CASSLSGGAGYEQYF
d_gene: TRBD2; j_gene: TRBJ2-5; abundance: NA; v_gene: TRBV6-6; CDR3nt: TGTGCCAGCGAGCAGGGAGGGGAGACCCAGTACTTC; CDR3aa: CASEQGGETQYF